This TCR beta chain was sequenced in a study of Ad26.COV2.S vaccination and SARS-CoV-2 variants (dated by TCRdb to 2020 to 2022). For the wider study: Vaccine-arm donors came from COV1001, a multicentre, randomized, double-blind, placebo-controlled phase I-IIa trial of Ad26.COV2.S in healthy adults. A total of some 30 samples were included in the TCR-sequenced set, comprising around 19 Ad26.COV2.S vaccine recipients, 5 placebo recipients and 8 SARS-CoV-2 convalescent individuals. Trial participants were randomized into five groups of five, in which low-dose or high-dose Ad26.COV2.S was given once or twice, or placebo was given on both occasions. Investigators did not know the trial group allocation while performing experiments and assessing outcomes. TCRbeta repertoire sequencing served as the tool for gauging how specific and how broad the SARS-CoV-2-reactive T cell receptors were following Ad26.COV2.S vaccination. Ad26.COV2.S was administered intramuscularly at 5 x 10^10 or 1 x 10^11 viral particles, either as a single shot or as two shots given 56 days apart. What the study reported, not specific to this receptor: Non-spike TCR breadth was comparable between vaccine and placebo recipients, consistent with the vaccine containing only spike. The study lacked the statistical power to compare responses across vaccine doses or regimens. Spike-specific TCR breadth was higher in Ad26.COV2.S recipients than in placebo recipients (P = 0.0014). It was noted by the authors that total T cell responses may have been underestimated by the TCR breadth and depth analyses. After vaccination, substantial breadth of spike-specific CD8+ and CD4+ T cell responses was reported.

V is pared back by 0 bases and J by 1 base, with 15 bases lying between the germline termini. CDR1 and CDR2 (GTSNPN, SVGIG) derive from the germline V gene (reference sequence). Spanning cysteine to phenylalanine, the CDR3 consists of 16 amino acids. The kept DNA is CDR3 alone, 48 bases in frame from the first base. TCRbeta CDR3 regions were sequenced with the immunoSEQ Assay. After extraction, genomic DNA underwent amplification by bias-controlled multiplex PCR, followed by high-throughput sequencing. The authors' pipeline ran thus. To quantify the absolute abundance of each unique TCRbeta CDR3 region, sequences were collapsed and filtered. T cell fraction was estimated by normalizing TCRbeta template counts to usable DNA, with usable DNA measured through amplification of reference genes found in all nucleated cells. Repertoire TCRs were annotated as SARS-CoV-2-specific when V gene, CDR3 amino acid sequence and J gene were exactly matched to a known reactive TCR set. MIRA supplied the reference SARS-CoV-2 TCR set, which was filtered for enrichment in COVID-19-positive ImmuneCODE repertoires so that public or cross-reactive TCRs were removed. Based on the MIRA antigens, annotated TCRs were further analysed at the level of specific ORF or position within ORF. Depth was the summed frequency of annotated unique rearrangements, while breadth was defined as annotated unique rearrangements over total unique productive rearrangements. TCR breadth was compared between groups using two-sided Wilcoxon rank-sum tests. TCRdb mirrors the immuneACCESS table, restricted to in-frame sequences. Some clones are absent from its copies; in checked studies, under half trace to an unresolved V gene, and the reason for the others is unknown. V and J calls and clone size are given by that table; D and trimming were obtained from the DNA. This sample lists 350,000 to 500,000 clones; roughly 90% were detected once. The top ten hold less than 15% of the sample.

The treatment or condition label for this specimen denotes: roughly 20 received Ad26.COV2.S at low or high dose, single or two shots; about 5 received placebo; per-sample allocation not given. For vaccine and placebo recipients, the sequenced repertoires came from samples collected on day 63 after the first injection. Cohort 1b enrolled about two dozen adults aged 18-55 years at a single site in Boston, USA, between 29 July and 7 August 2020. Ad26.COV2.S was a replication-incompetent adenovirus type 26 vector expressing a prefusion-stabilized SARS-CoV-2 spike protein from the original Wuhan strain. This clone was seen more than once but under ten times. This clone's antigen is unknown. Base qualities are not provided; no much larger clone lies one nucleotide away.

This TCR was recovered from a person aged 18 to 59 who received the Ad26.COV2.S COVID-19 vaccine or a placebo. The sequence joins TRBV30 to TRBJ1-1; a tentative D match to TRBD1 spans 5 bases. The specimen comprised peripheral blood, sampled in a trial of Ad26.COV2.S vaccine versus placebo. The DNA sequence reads TGTGCCTGGAGTGTTTCTCCAGGGACCCGGAACACTGAAGCTTTCTTT. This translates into CAWSVSPGTRNTEAFF.